This TCR beta chain was recovered during a study of CD8 T cells in Susac syndrome. CD8+ and CD4+ blood T cells underwent TCR beta sequencing. Controls were healthy donors chosen to match patients in age and sex. As for this clonotype: The antigen is not known.

Study-wide results and caveats: The authors acknowledged that their TCR sequencing and HLA analysis involved a relatively small number of individuals.

It was with random hexamers that 0.5 to 1 ug RNA was reverse transcribed. Amplification of the TCR beta CDR3 was carried out by immunoSEQ multiplex PCR, which spanned a total of 54 Vbeta and 13 Jbeta segments. TCRdb reprocessed the immunoSEQ multiplex PCR reads with MiXCR, giving one entry per CDR3 protein. Among 150,000 to 200,000 distinct CDR3 sequences, just over 90% were seen once, and the ten largest hold just over 0.13%. Sequencing used CD4+ T cells from PBMCs. This clonotype was sampled from a human donor in good health.

Here the CDR3 reads CASSLRDFLTDTQYF. The CDR3 DNA is TGTGCCAGCAGTTTAAGGGACTTCCTCACAGATACGCAGTATTTT. The chain employs TRBV27 and TRBJ2-3; D is perhaps TRBD2 (6 bases). This CDR3 contains 15 residues. The germline V and J ends were trimmed by 2 bases and 2 bases, with 11 bases remaining between them. The germline V gene encodes CDR1 MNHEY and CDR2 SMNVEV (reference sequence).